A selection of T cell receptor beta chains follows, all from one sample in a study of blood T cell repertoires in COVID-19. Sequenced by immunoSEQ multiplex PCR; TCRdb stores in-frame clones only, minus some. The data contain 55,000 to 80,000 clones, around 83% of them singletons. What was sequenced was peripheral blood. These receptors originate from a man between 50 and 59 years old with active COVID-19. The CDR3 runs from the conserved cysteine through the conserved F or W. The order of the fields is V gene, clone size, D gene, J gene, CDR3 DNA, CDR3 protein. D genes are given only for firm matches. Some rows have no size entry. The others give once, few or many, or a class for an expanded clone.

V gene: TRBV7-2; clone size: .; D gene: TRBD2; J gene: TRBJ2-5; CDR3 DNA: TGTGCCAGCAGCCCCAGGGAGGGAGGGGATGAGACCCAGTACTTC; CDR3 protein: CASSPREGGDETQYF
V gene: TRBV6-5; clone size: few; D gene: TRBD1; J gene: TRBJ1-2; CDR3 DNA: TGTGCCAGCAGATTGACAGGGAACCATGGCTACACCTTC; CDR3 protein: CASRLTGNHGYTF
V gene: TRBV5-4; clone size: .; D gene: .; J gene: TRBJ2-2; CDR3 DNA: TGTGCCAGCAGCCGGGGTCTAACCGGGGAGCTGTTTTTT; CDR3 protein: CASSRGLTGELFF
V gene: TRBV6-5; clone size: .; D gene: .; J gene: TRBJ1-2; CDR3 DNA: TGTGCCAGCAGCTCGGGTCAAAGCGGCTACACCTTC; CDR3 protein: CASSSGQSGYTF
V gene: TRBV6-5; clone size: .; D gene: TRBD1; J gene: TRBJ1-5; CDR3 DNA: TGTGCCAGCAGTTGGACAGGGGGAGAAAATCAGCCCCAGCATTTT; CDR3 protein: CASSWTGGENQPQHF
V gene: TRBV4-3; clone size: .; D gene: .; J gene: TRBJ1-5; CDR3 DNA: TGCGCCAGCAGCCAAGTATATAGCAATCAGCCCCAGCATTTT; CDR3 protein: CASSQVYSNQPQHF
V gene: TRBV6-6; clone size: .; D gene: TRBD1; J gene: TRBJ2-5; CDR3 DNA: TGTGCCAGCAGTTACTCGGGACAGGGCTACCAAGAGACCCAGTACTTC; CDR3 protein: CASSYSGQGYQETQYF
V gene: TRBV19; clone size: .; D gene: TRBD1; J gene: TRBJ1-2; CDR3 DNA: TGTGCCAGTAGTATAGGGCAGGGGGACTATGGCTACACCTTC; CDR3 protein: CASSIGQGDYGYTF
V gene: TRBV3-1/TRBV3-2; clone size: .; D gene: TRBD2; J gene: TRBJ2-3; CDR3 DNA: TGTGCCAGCAGCCATATCCGGGGGGGCCTTAGCACAGATACGCAGTATTTT; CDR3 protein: CASSHIRGGLSTDTQYF
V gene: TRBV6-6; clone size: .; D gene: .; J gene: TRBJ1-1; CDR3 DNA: TGTGCCAGCAGTTACTCCTACGGGAACACTGAAGCTTTCTTT; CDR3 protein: CASSYSYGNTEAFF
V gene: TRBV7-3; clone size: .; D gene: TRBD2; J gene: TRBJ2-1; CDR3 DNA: TGTGCCAGCAGCTTGGCGGGGGGCTACAATGAGCAGTTCTTC; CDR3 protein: CASSLAGGYNEQFF
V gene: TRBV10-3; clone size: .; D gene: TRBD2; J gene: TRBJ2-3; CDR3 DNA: TGTGCCATCAGTGCTAGCGGGGGGGATACGCAGTATTTT; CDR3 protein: CAISASGGDTQYF
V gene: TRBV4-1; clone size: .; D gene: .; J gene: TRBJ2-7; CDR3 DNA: TGCGCCAGCAGCGGGGCGCGCCGCGAGCAGTACTTC; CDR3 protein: CASSGARREQYF
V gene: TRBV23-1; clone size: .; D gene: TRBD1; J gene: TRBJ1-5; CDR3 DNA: TGCGCCAGCAGGCCCCACGGGGGACAGGGGTCCGGGCAGCCCCAGCATTTT; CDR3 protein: CASRPHGGQGSGQPQHF
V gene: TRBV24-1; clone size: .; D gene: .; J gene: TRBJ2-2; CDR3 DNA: TGTGCCACCAGTGACCGACAGGCCGGGGAGCTGTTTTTT; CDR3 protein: CATSDRQAGELFF
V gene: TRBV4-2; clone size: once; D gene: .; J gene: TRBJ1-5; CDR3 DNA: TGTGCCAGCAGCCAAGGAGGTGGCGGCAATCAGCCCCAGCATTTT; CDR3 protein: CASSQGGGGNQPQHF
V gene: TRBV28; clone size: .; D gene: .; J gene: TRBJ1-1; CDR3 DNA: TGTGCCAGCAGAAACAGGGTAGACACTGAAGCTTTCTTT; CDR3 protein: CASRNRVDTEAFF
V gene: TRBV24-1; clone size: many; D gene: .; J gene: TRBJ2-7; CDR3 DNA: TGTGCCACCAGTGAAGGGCAGGGCGCCGAGCAGTACTTC; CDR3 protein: CATSEGQGAEQYF
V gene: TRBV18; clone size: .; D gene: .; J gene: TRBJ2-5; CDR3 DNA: TGTGCCAGCTCACCTATTCCGACAGCCCAAGAGACCCAGTACTTC; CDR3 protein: CASSPIPTAQETQYF
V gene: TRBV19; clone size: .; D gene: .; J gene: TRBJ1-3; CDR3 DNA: TGTGCCAGTTCTCCGAAACAGACTGGAAACACCATATATTTT; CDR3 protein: CASSPKQTGNTIYF
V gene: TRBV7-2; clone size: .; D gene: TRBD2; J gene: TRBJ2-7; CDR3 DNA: TGTGCCAGCAGCTTAGGACTAGCGGGAGCGAAGTTACAGTACTTC; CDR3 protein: CASSLGLAGAKLQYF
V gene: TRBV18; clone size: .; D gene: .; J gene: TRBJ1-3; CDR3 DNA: TGTGCCAGCTCACCGAGTGGCGCGGGAGGAAACACCATATATTTT; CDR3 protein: CASSPSGAGGNTIYF
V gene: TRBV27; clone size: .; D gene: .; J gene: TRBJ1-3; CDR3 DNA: TGTGCCAGCAGTTTGGCAGGAAACTCTGGAAACACCATATATTTT; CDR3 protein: CASSLAGNSGNTIYF
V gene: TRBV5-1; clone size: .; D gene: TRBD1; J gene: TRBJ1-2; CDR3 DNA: TGCGCCAGCAGCGTGGACAGGTTTAATGGCTACACCTTC; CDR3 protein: CASSVDRFNGYTF
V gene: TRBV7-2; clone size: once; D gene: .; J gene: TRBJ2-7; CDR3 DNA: TGTGCCAGCAGCCCGACGAGACTCTACGAGCAGTACTTC; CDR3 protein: CASSPTRLYEQYF
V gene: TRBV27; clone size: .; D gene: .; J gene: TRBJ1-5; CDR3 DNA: TGTGCCAGCAGCGCCAGACAGCGCAATCAGCCCCAGCATTTT; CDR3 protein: CASSARQRNQPQHF
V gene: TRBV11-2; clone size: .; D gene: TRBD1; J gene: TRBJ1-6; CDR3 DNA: TGTGCCAGCAGCCCAACAGGGGGCGCGGTTAATTCACCCCTCCACTTT; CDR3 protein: CASSPTGGAVNSPLHF
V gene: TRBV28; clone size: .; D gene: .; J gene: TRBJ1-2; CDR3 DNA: TGTGCCAGCAGTTCCCGACGGCGGAACTACACCTTC; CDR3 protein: CASSSRRRNYTF
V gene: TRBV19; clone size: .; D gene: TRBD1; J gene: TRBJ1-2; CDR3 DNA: TGTGCCAGTACCTTGGGTCCGGCAGGGGGAAACTATGGCTACACCTTC; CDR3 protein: CASTLGPAGGNYGYTF
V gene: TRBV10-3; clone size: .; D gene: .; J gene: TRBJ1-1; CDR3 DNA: TGTGCCATCAGTGAGACACAGGGACTGAACACTGAAGCTTTCTTT; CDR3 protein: CAISETQGLNTEAFF
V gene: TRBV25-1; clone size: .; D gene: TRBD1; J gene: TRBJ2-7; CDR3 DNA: TGTGCCAGCAGGTCGCAGGGGGCGATGGACGAGCAGTACTTC; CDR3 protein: CASRSQGAMDEQYF
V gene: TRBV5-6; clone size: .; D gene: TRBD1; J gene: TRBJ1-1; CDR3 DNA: TGTGCCAGCAGCTTAGGGGGCGTGAACACTGAAGCTTTCTTT; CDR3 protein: CASSLGGVNTEAFF
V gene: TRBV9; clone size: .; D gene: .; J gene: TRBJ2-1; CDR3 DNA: TGTGCCAGCAGCGTAGTAGGGGGTTCAATCGGCCTTAATGAGCAGTTCTTC; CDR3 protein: CASSVVGGSIGLNEQFF
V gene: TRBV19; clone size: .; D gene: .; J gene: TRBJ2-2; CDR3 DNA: TGTGCCAGTAGGAGGATAACCGGGGAGCTGTTTTTT; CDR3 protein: CASRRITGELFF
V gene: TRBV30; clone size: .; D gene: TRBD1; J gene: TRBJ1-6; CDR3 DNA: TGTGCCTCATCCGGGACAGGGGGAATCGGGAATTCACCCCTCCACTTT; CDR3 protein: CASSGTGGIGNSPLHF
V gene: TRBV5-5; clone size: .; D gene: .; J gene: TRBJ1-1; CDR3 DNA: TGTGCCAGCAGCTGGTCCACAGTTTCGGCTGAAGCTTTCTTT; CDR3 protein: CASSWSTVSAEAFF
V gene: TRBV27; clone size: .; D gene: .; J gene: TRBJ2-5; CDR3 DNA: TGTGCCAGCAGTCCCCGGGAGTCCGGCGAGACCCAGTACTTC; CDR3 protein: CASSPRESGETQYF
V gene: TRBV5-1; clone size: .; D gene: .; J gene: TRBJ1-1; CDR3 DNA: TGCGCCAGCGAAGGAAGCGGCTCGGGGAACACTGAAGCTTTCTTT; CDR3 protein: CASEGSGSGNTEAFF
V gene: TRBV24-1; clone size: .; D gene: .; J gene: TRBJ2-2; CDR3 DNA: TGTGCCACCAAACACCGCTCGAACACCGGGGAGCTGTTTTTT; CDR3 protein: CATKHRSNTGELFF
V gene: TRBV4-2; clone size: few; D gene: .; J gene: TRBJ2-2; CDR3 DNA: TGTGCCAGCAGCCAAAGCGGAGCATCGAACACCGGGGAGCTGTTTTTT; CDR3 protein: CASSQSGASNTGELFF
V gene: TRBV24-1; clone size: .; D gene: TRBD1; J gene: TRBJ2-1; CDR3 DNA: TGTGCCACCAGTCGGGACAGGGTTGGAAATGAGCAGTTCTTC; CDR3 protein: CATSRDRVGNEQFF